A single sample gave rise to the 22 T cell receptor beta chains below, sequenced in a study of Ad26.COV2.S vaccination and SARS-CoV-2 variants. Treatment: roughly 20 received Ad26.COV2.S at low or high dose, single or two shots; roughly five received placebo; per-sample allocation not given. Specimen acquisition occurred on day 63 following the initial vaccine or placebo injection. Data came from immunoSEQ multiplex PCR; TCRdb stores just in-frame clones and leaves some out. The table records more than 400,000 clones, over 80% of them present only once. The specimen was peripheral blood, collected in a trial of Ad26.COV2.S vaccine versus placebo. The receptors stem from a person aged 18 to 65 who received the Ad26.COV2.S COVID-19 vaccine or a placebo.

The V gene is TRBV15, the J gene TRBJ1-5, with D uncertain. Germline CDR1 LNHNV, CDR2 YYDKDF (reference sequence). The ends were cut back, 1 base at V and 4 bases at J, with 8 bases in the middle. There are 14 residues in the CDR3. The CDR3 sequence is CATSRGTENQPQHF. In DNA, the CDR3 is TGTGCCACCAGCAGAGGGACGGAAAATCAGCCCCAGCATTTT.

The genes are TRBV7-6 and TRBJ2-4; 11 bases agree with TRBD1. Trimming at V came to 4 bases and at J to 8 bases, leaving 10 bases not matched to a gene. The CDR3 has 16 amino acids. In germline, CDR1 is SGHVS, CDR2 FNYEAQ. DNA for the CDR3: TGTGCCAGCAGCTCACAACCGGGACAGGGGGTATACATTCAGTACTTC. This codes for CASSSQPGQGVYIQYF.

The gene calls are TRBV4-3 and TRBJ1-1; D possibly corresponds to TRBD1 (6 bases). CDR3 length: 17 residues. V was clipped by 6 bases and J by 7 bases, with 27 bases between them. Germline V gene lookup returns CDR1 LGHNA and CDR2 YSLEER. The CDR3 region has the DNA TGCGCCAGCAGTCCAAGATTGGTCAGGGGCGAATCCGGTGAAGCTTTCTTT. Translating it yields CASSPRLVRGESGEAFF.

The chain uses TRBV2 and TRBJ1-2; no clear D. The CDR3 totals 15 residues. Germline lookup yields CDR1 SNHLY and CDR2 FYNNEI. V lost 8 bases and J 4 bases, leaving 20 bases between the germline ends. For the CDR3, the DNA is TGTGCCAGCGGAACAGAGTATCCGTTTTCCTATGGCTACACCTTC. Translation gives CASGTEYPFSYGYTF.

The chain has TRBV25-1 and TRBJ1-2; a weak D match, TRBD1 (6 bases). This CDR3 is built from 14 residues. Germline V gene data show CDR1 as MGHDK and CDR2 as SYGVNS. Trimming stripped 5 bases from V and 1 base from J, with 11 bases between. This CDR3 is CASSPTGLNYGYTF. Written as DNA, the CDR3 is TGTGCCAGCAGTCCGACAGGTCTTAACTATGGCTACACCTTC.

V usage is TRBV25-1 and J usage is TRBJ2-3; D call uncertain. Trimming shortened V by 0 bases and J by 9 bases, and 10 bases separated the two germline ends. The germline gives CDR1 MGHDK, CDR2 SYGVNS. The length of the CDR3 is 13 residues. The chain's CDR3 is CASSEYLGATQYF. DNA of the CDR3: TGTGCCAGCAGTGAATATCTTGGAGCCACGCAGTATTTT.

The V gene is TRBV5-4, the J gene TRBJ2-7, with D tentatively TRBD1 (5 bases). Germline CDR1 SGHNT, CDR2 YYREEE (reference sequence). The CDR3 sequence is 14 residues long. V was clipped by 5 bases and J by 7 bases, with 19 bases between them. The chain's CDR3 is CASSFDSRAREQYF. In DNA, the CDR3 is TGTGCCAGCAGTTTTGACAGCCGAGCTAGGGAGCAGTACTTC.

The genes are TRBV5-1 and TRBJ1-4; TRBD1 agrees at 7 bases. The ends lost 3 bases at V and 4 bases at J; junction bases unmatched: 3. Germline assignment: CDR1 SGHRS and CDR2 YFSETQ. CDR3 length: 14 amino acids. CDR3 coding DNA: TGCGCCAGCAGCTGGACAGGCTATAATGAAAAACTGTTTTTT. As protein: CASSWTGYNEKLFF.

This clone was detected once. The V gene is TRBV27, the J gene TRBJ1-5; the D is unclear. The CDR3 runs to 13 residues. CDR1 and CDR2 (germline): MNHEY, SMNVEV (reference sequence). Trimming shortened V by 5 bases and J by 6 bases, and 11 bases separated the two germline ends. The CDR3 DNA sequence: TGTGCCAGCAGTCCAGAAGAAGGTCAGCCCCAGCATTTT. Its translation is CASSPEEGQPQHF.

As to this clone: Different DNA sequences within this sample yield the same CDR3. The chain joins TRBV30 to TRBJ1-5; D uncertain. Trimming shortened V by 0 bases and J by 2 bases, and 2 bases separated the two germline ends. CDR1 is GTSNPN and CDR2 is SVGIG in the germline V gene (reference sequence). This CDR3 has 12 amino acids. CDR3 sequence (DNA): TGTGCCTGGAGTGTAGGCAATCAGCCCCAGCATTTT. Protein: CAWSVGNQPQHF.

The chain employs TRBV5-5 and TRBJ2-3; 9 nucleotides match TRBD2. V trimming: 1 base; J trimming: 3 bases; junction bases outside the gene matches: 0. This CDR3 contains 14 residues. CDR1 SGHKS and CDR2 YYEKEE come from the germline V gene (reference sequence). The CDR3 region is CASSLTSGTDTQYF. CDR3 nucleotides: TGTGCCAGCAGCTTGACTAGCGGGACAGATACGCAGTATTTT.

The chain links TRBV10-3 to TRBJ2-2; 8 nucleotides agree with TRBD1. CDR3 length equals 15 residues. CDR1 and CDR2 from the germline V gene are ENHRY and SYGVKD. J gave up 3 bases and V 6 bases, and 6 bases lay outside the gene matches. Written as DNA, the CDR3 is TGTGCCATCAGCCAGGGGGCTTTGGACACCGGGGAGCTGTTTTTT. Protein: CAISQGALDTGELFF.

The genes are TRBV6-5 and TRBJ1-2, with 8 bases identical to TRBD1. CDR3 length equals 15 residues. The germline gives CDR1 MNHEY, CDR2 SVGAGI. The J segment lost 2 bases and the V segment lost 6 bases, leaving 8 bases of the junction unmatched. CDR3 in DNA: TGTGCCAGCAGCTTACTCTGGACAGGGAACTATGGCTACACCTTC. It codes for CASSLLWTGNYGYTF.

To note about this clone: This sample includes further DNA sequences coding for the same CDR3. This chain links TRBV28 with TRBJ2-7; D remains ambiguous. The CDR3 length is 12 residues. In germline, CDR1 is MDHEN, CDR2 SYDVKM. Trimming stripped 3 bases from V and 2 bases from J, with 5 bases between. The CDR3 DNA reads TGTGCCAGCAGTTTTCGGACCTACGAGCAGTACTTC. Amino acid sequence: CASSFRTYEQYF.

This clone was counted once. The J gene is TRBJ1-1, the V gene TRBV19; D gene unclear. This CDR3 region has 16 residues. Germline V CDR1 and CDR2: LNHDA, SQIVND (reference sequence). Deletions cut 0 bases from V and 2 bases from J, with 13 bases between. This CDR3 is CASSIDWTPVNTEAFF. DNA for the CDR3: TGTGCCAGTAGTATAGACTGGACGCCCGTTAACACTGAAGCTTTCTTT.

This chain connects TRBV7-8 to TRBJ1-6, with D hard to call. The CDR3 length is 15 residues. Germline CDR1 and CDR2: SGHVS and FQNEAQ. Trimming removed 3 bases at V and 7 bases at J, with 13 bases between. The CDR3 DNA is TGTGCCAGCAGCTTTCGAGGTCGATTAAATTCACCCCTCCACTTT. Its translation is CASSFRGRLNSPLHF.

This sequence joins TRBV7-2 and TRBJ2-3, with 9 bases that match TRBD2. This CDR3 has 15 amino acids. CDR1 SGHTA and CDR2 FQGNSA come from the germline V gene. With V trimmed by 2 bases and J by 9 bases, 9 bases remained unmatched. DNA of the CDR3: TGTGCCAGCAGCTTACAGTCTAGCGGGGTTGACACGCAGTATTTT. Its translation is CASSLQSSGVDTQYF.

The rearrangement uses TRBV19 and TRBJ2-7; TRBD1 agrees at 7 bases. Germline loops: CDR1 LNHDA, CDR2 SQIVND (reference sequence). The CDR3 loop spans 13 amino acids. With 5 bases clipped from V and 4 bases from J, the junction kept 5 bases outside the gene matches. In DNA, the CDR3 is TGTGCCAGTAGTTGGGGGACAGAATACGAGCAGTACTTC. Protein sequence: CASSWGTEYEQYF. Variable domain in full (rest from reference TRBV19 and TRBJ2-7): DGGITQSPKYLFRKEGQNVTLSCEQNLNHDAMYWYRQDPGQGLRLIYYSQIVNDFQKGDIAEGYSVSREKKESFPLTVTSAQKNPTAFYLCASSWGTEYEQYFGPGTRLTVT.

V is TRBV7-2 and J is TRBJ1-6; D is ambiguous. The CDR3 length is 14 residues. Trimming shortened V by 1 base and J by 8 bases, and 9 bases separated the two germline ends. Per germline, CDR1 SGHTA and CDR2 FQGNSA. CDR3 DNA sequence: TGTGCCAGCAGCTTAGACAGCGTTTATTCACCCCTCCACTTT. This encodes CASSLDSVYSPLHF.

In DNA, the CDR3 is TGCGCCAGCAGGCCCTCGTATCCCCGCGGGCGGAAGGGTTCGGGAGAGACCCAGTACTTC. It yields the protein CASRPSYPRGRKGSGETQYF. This chain connects TRBV23-1 to TRBJ2-5; weak D call: TRBD2 (5 bases). TRBV23-1 is designated an ORF whose function remains uncertain. CDR3 size: 20 residues. V shed 6 bases and J shed 4 bases, with 33 bases lying between them.

This clone was counted only a few times. This chain uses TRBV19 with TRBJ1-1, with D uncertain. V dropped 3 bases and J dropped 1 base, with 9 bases sitting between them. CDR3 size: 14 residues. Germline-derived CDR1 and CDR2 are LNHDA and SQIVND (reference sequence). The CDR3 bases are TGTGCCAGTAGTATTCCTTCTAAGAACACTGAAGCTTTCTTT. Translated: CASSIPSKNTEAFF.

The chain has TRBV7-2 and TRBJ1-1; D ambiguous. The germline gives CDR1 SGHTA, CDR2 FQGNSA. This CDR3 is built from 12 residues. V was cut by 8 bases and J by 1 base, with 8 bases left in between. For the CDR3, the DNA is TGTGCCAGCGACCAACGGAACACTGAAGCTTTCTTT. Translated: CASDQRNTEAFF.